This is a list of T cell receptor beta chains from one sample in a study of control samples from healthy donors and cancer patients. Produced via immunoSEQ multiplex PCR; TCRdb's table is partial and in-frame only. Seen here are 85,000 to 120,000 clones, 92% observed once, and the top ten hold less than 2.5%. The specimen was blood. Receptors originate from a woman aged 18-35 years in good health. The CDR3 runs from the conserved cysteine through the conserved F or W. D genes are given only for firm matches. Rows may omit the clone size; those that give it use once, few, many or a size class.

>NA|TRBJ1-5|TRBV5-6|NA
TGTGCCAGCAGCTTTGGGCAGAATAGCAATCAGCCCCAGCATTTT
CASSFGQNSNQPQHF
>NA|TRBJ2-2|TRBV6-4|TRBD1
TGTGCCAGCAGTCGACAGGGGGGGGACGAAGGGGAGCTGTTTTTT
CASSRQGGDEGELFF
>NA|TRBJ1-3|TRBV18|NA
TGTGCCAGCTCTACGGACGGAAACACCATATATTTT
CASSTDGNTIYF
>once|TRBJ1-1|TRBV27|NA
TGTGCCAGCAAGTTAGGGTATGACACTGAAGCTTTCTTT
CASKLGYDTEAFF
>NA|TRBJ1-1|TRBV10-1|NA
TGCGCCAGCAGGTTGACAGAGGCCACTGAAGCTTTCTTT
CASRLTEATEAFF
>NA|TRBJ2-1|TRBV4-3|TRBD2
TGCGCCAGCAGCCAAGATCGGATCGGGAGGGTCTACAATGAGCAGTTCTTC
CASSQDRIGRVYNEQFF
>NA|TRBJ2-7|TRBV4-3|NA
TGCGCCAGCAGCCAAGATCTTCCAGCGGCCGAGCAGTACTTC
CASSQDLPAAEQYF
>NA|TRBJ2-1|TRBV19|NA
TGTGCCAGTAGTCCGGACGTCCTGGGGAATGAGCAGTTCTTC
CASSPDVLGNEQFF
>NA|TRBJ1-5|TRBV6-4|NA
TGTGCCAGCAGCCCCGCTTTCGGCCAGCCCCAGCATTTT
CASSPAFGQPQHF
>NA|TRBJ2-5|TRBV7-8|NA
TGTGCCAGCAACCCTTTAACCTATCTCCAAGAGACCCAGTACTTC
CASNPLTYLQETQYF
>NA|TRBJ2-3|TRBV29-1|NA
TGCAGCGTTGGGTCGGGGATGGATACGCAGTATTTT
CSVGSGMDTQYF
>NA|TRBJ2-1|TRBV24-1|TRBD2
TGTGCCACCAGTGAACGCCTCACTAGCGGGGGGGCCAGCGCAAGAGGTGAGCAGTTCTTC
CATSERLTSGGASARGEQFF
>NA|TRBJ1-1|TRBV27|NA
TGTGCCAGCAGTCCTCCCCCAACGGGGAGGGGTCAGAAGAACACTGAAGCTTTCTTT
CASSPPPTGRGQKNTEAFF